Listed below are T cell receptor beta chains from one sample, sequenced in a study of follicular helper T cells after annual influenza vaccination. Assay: immunoSEQ multiplex PCR; the TCRdb copy retains only in-frame clones and omits some. The sample has about 14,000 clones; 80% to 90% are singletons. Sample: CXCR5- memory CD4+ T cells sorted from blood, taken on the day of influenza vaccination. All receptors derive from an adult who received the influenza vaccine. The CDR3 runs from the conserved cysteine through the conserved F or W. D genes are given only for firm matches. Rows may omit the clone size; those that give it use once, few, many or a size class.

>TRBD2|TRBV5-1|.|TRBJ2-3
CASSLAWTSDGTDTQYF
TGCGCCAGCAGCTTGGCTTGGACTAGCGACGGCACAGATACGCAGTATTTT
>.|TRBV7-8|.|TRBJ2-7
CASSQKKNESGRAYEQYF
TGTGCCAGCAGCCAAAAAAAGAACGAGTCCGGGAGAGCCTACGAGCAGTACTTC
>TRBD1|TRBV5-8|.|TRBJ2-7
CASSSLLGQTYEQYF
TGTGCCAGCAGCTCGCTTTTGGGACAGACCTACGAGCAGTACTTC
>.|TRBV9|.|TRBJ1-1
CASSVVKGGVGTEAFF
TGTGCCAGCAGCGTAGTAAAGGGGGGTGTTGGGACAGAAGCTTTCTTT
>TRBD2|TRBV18|once|TRBJ2-5
CASSLTSTQETQYF
TGTGCCAGCTCACTGACTAGCACACAAGAGACCCAGTACTTC
>TRBD1|TRBV5-6|once|TRBJ2-2
CASSQRGRAGELFF
TGTGCCAGCAGCCAAAGGGGGCGCGCCGGGGAGCTGTTTTTT
>.|TRBV30|.|TRBJ2-5
CAQGPGFGETQYF
TGTGCCCAGGGGCCAGGGTTTGGGGAGACCCAGTACTTC
>TRBD1|TRBV7-2|.|TRBJ2-1
CASASYRDRGISEQFF
TGTGCCAGCGCCTCTTACCGGGACAGGGGTATTAGTGAGCAGTTCTTC
>TRBD1|TRBV7-2|.|TRBJ1-3
CASSLEGQLSGNTIYF
TGTGCCAGCAGCTTAGAGGGACAGCTCTCTGGAAACACCATATATTTT
>TRBD2|TRBV7-2|.|TRBJ2-7
CASSSSAGGNYEQYF
TGTGCCAGCAGCTCCTCAGCGGGGGGGAACTACGAGCAGTACTTC
>TRBD2|TRBV10-1|.|TRBJ2-1
CASSRTSGANEQFF
TGCGCCAGCAGCCGGACTAGCGGGGCCAATGAGCAGTTCTTC
>.|TRBV6-5|.|TRBJ1-2
CASSRQGFVYGYTF
TGTGCCAGCAGTCGCCAGGGATTTGTCTATGGCTACACCTTC
>.|TRBV19|.|TRBJ2-3
CASSTPPGGWAGDTQYF
TGTGCCAGTAGTACCCCGCCAGGGGGGTGGGCAGGAGATACGCAGTATTTT
>.|TRBV28|.|TRBJ1-5
CASSFQGNNQPQHF
TGTGCCAGCAGTTTTCAAGGAAACAATCAGCCCCAGCATTTT